This T cell receptor beta chain was observed in a study of T-cell memory formation after mild COVID-19. TCRdb re-called the 5' RACE reads through MiXCR, storing one row per CDR3 protein. Found here are around 310,000 distinct CDR3 sequences, 20% to 25% of them singletons; the top ten hold around 20%. The CDR3 consists of 16 residues. Trimming shortened V by 5 bases and J by 1 base, and 17 bases separated the two germline ends. The germline V gene has CDR1 SGHVS and CDR2 FQNEAQ. General study results and limits: Among CD4+ contracting clones, most were CM and EM, and CD8+ ones EMRA. Some SARS-CoV-2-responding clones were already detected in memory before infection.

Worth noting for this clonotype: Its antigen is as yet unknown.

The sequenced sample consisted of PBMCs or a T cell subset sorted from them (not recorded which). The chain recombines TRBV7-8 with TRBJ1-1; D possibly corresponds to TRBD1 (6 bases). This TCR was sampled from a man aged 18 to 29 who had mild COVID-19 (a few samples of this study predate the infection). Cell type and time point are not known. The CDR3 DNA follows: TGTGCCAGCAGCGATCCTACAGGGAAGGGGAACACTGAAGCTTTCTTT. Translation gives CASSDPTGKGNTEAFF.